This T cell receptor beta chain stems from a study of T cell responses to AZD1222 COVID-19 vaccine. Germline assignment: CDR1 LGHDT and CDR2 YNNKEL (reference sequence). There are 15 residues in the CDR3. V was cut by 8 bases and J by 2 bases, with 18 bases left in between. With respect to this clone: Its antigen is as yet unknown.

Study-wide results and caveats: Once two AZD1222 doses were given, Spike-specific TCR breadth and depth went up. Across spike, vaccine-associated CD4 TCRs were found, dominant at 160-218 and 743-854. Baseline serology detected seropositivity in only six AZD1222 recipients.

Data came from immunoSEQ multiplex PCR; TCRdb stores just in-frame clones and leaves some out. The table has 100,000 to 150,000 clones, over 90% seen once. This sample comprised peripheral blood, obtained on day 0 of AZD1222 vaccination. V usage is TRBV3-1 (or the pseudogene TRBV3-2) and J usage is TRBJ2-5; D possibly matches TRBD1 or TRBD2 (6 bases each). The source is an adult in good health. The CDR3 bases are TGTGCCAGCGCCCCGGCACAGGGAGGACAAGAGACCCAGTACTTC. Its protein product is CASAPAQGGQETQYF.